This TCR beta chain came from a study of blood T cell repertoires in COVID-19. Study context: PBMCs, B-cell-depleted T cells, or T cells were the source of the cDNA or gDNA that made up the material.

Germline CDR1 is SGHNT and CDR2 is YYREEE (reference sequence). The CDR3 is made up of 12 amino acids. TCRdb keeps only in-frame clones here, not all; method: immunoSEQ multiplex PCR. The sample includes around 300,000 clones, nearly 90% of them seen just once. As regards this clone: One end of the junction does not line up with germline, which may come from a read error.

The clonotype comes from a young woman with acute COVID-19. Sample: PBMCs or T cells enriched from blood (not recorded which). V gene TRBV5-4 combines with J gene TRBJ1-2, with 9 bases aligning to TRBD1. The CDR3 spells CASSLDRGGYTF. The CDR3 nucleotides read TGTGCCAGCAGTTTGGACAGGGGTGGCTACACCTTC.